The 25 T cell receptor beta chains presented below share a single source sample, sequenced in a study of brain T cells in children with intractable seizures. Data came from immunoSEQ multiplex PCR; TCRdb stores just in-frame clones and leaves some out. The repertoire holds 300,000 to 400,000 clones, more than 85% seen once, with 5.5% to 6% in the top ten. Time point here: blood from clinic visit 5 months post-surgery; TSC patient then seizure free. The sequencing here drew on peripheral blood, taken more than 4 months after surgery. The receptors here all came from a boy under three years old with tuberous sclerosis and intractable seizures.

The sample holds a few counts of this clone. The rearrangement joins TRBV9 to TRBJ1-1, with D perhaps TRBD1 (5 bases). This CDR3 has 13 amino acids. Between the trimmed V and J ends, which lost 4 bases and 6 bases, there was a span of 13 bases. In germline, CDR1 is SGDLS, CDR2 YYNGEE. The CDR3 is CASSITSGAEAFF. CDR3 in DNA: TGTGCCAGCAGCATTACCTCGGGGGCTGAAGCTTTCTTT.

The chain has TRBV5-1 and TRBJ2-1; 13 bases agree with TRBD2. After removal of 4 bases from V and 9 bases from J, the junction contained 7 bases not matched to a gene. This CDR3 region has 15 residues. Germline CDR1 is SGHRS and CDR2 is YFSETQ. The CDR3 region is CASSLGTSGTVEQFF. DNA for the CDR3: TGCGCCAGCAGCCTCGGGACTAGCGGGACGGTTGAGCAGTTCTTC.

The V gene is TRBV4-1, the J gene TRBJ2-2, with 7 positions matching TRBD1. The length of the CDR3 is 15 residues. V gave up 2 bases and J gave up 6 bases; unmatched junction bases: 6. Looked up from germline, CDR1 is MGHRA and CDR2 is YSYEKL. This CDR3 is CASSQNPQGAGELFF. CDR3 sequence (DNA): TGCGCCAGCAGCCAAAACCCTCAGGGGGCCGGGGAGCTGTTTTTT.

V and J are TRBV7-3 and TRBJ2-3; the match to TRBD1 covers 8 bases. There are 13 residues in the CDR3. V lost 2 bases to trimming and J lost 6 bases; unmatched junction nucleotides: 1. The germline CDR1 and CDR2 sequences are SGHTA and FQGTGA. CDR3 sequence reads: CASSLGQGDTQYF. The CDR3 region has the DNA TGTGCCAGCAGCTTAGGACAGGGCGATACGCAGTATTTT.

This clone was picked up a small number of times. This chain links TRBV19 with TRBJ2-1; D unresolved. Trimming left V 5 bases short and J 6 bases short, with 11 bases between. Germline V gene data show CDR1 as LNHDA and CDR2 as SQIVND (reference sequence). The CDR3 is 13 amino acids. The CDR3 DNA sequence: TGTGCCAGTAGTGCAGCCCACACCAATGAGCAGTTCTTC. This gives the protein CASSAAHTNEQFF.

This sequence joins TRBV7-9 and TRBJ1-5; TRBD1 matches 8 bases. The CDR3 contains 19 residues. CDR1 is SEHNR and CDR2 is FQNEAQ in the germline V gene (reference sequence). Trimming took 3 bases from V and 0 from J; bases not matched to a gene: 13. CDR3 DNA sequence: TGTGCCAGCAGCTTGGGGGGACAGGACAGACCATATAGCAATCAGCCCCAGCATTTT. Translation: CASSLGGQDRPYSNQPQHF.

This chain links TRBV5-5 with TRBJ2-1; D not resolved. Trimming took 6 bases from V and 8 from J, leaving 6 bases between them. CDR1 is SGHKS, CDR2 YYEKEE, per germline (reference sequence). The CDR3 length is 10 residues. The CDR3: CASILHEQFF. The CDR3 DNA reads as TGTGCCAGCATCCTCCATGAGCAGTTCTTC.

The J gene is TRBJ2-1, the V gene TRBV9; a possible D gene is TRBD2 (6 bases). CDR1 is SGDLS and CDR2 is YYNGEE in the germline V gene. Trimming left V 2 bases short and J 5 bases short, with 11 bases between. The length of the CDR3 is 14 residues. The CDR3 region is CASSVRDSNNEQFF. The CDR3 coding sequence is TGTGCCAGCAGCGTGCGGGACTCTAACAATGAGCAGTTCTTC. Supplemented by reference TRBV9 and TRBJ2-1, the full variable domain reads DSGVTQTPKHLITATGQRVTLRCSPRSGDLSVYWYQQSLDQGLQFLIQYYNGEERAKGNILERFSAQQFPDLHSELNLSSLELGDSALYFCASSVRDSNNEQFFGPGTRLTVL.

V is TRBV12-3 or TRBV12-4 and J is TRBJ2-3; the D gene is possibly TRBD2 (6 bases). With 9 bases removed from V and 3 bases from J, the gap between germline ends came to 13 bases. The CDR3 runs 13 residues. CDR3 coding DNA: TGTGCCAGTTCGGCGGGGAGAACAGATACGCAGTATTTT. Translation: CASSAGRTDTQYF.

This chain uses TRBV6-2 or TRBV6-3 with TRBJ1-6, with D maybe TRBD1 (5 bases). The CDR3 consists of 19 residues. The V gene's germline CDR1 is MNHEY and CDR2 SVGEGT. V was shortened by 6 bases and J by 5 bases, with 26 bases between the two germline ends. CDR3 in DNA: TGTGCCAGCAGCTTCACACCGGACATCTGGCGGGTACATAATTCACCCCTCCACTTT. As protein: CASSFTPDIWRVHNSPLHF.

The CDR3, as DNA: TGTGCCAGCAGCTCTACTTTCACAGGGGCCAACACTGAAGCTTTCTTT. It translates to CASSSTFTGANTEAFF. V usage is TRBV7-9 and J usage is TRBJ1-1, with 7 nucleotides matching TRBD1. With V trimmed by 4 bases and J by 2 bases, 10 bases remained unmatched. The CDR3 length is 16 residues. Germline assignment: CDR1 SEHNR and CDR2 FQNEAQ (reference sequence). Supplemented by reference TRBV7-9 and TRBJ1-1, the full variable domain reads DTGVSQNPRHKITKRGQNVTFRCDPISEHNRLYWYRQTLGQGPEFLTYFQNEAQLEKSRLLSDRFSAERPKGSFSTLEIQRTEQGDSAMYLCASSSTFTGANTEAFFGQGTRLTVV.

The chain joins TRBV7-9 to TRBJ2-7; D possibly corresponds to TRBD2 (7 bases). V lost 4 bases, J lost 4 bases, and 17 bases lay in between. The CDR3 is 15 amino acids. Germline assignment: CDR1 SEHNR and CDR2 FQNEAQ (reference sequence). The CDR3 region has the DNA TGTGCCAGCAGCTCCTTGGACAGCGGGATATACGAGCAGTACTTC. Amino acids: CASSSLDSGIYEQYF.

This rearrangement joins TRBV11-3 to TRBJ2-5; D gene ambiguous. Germline assignment: CDR1 SGHNT and CDR2 YENEEA. The germline V and J ends were trimmed by 4 bases and 1 base, with 13 bases remaining between them. The CDR3 sequence is 15 residues long. The DNA of the CDR3 is TGTGCCAGCAGCTCCCGACGCCACTTCCAAGAGACCCAGTACTTC. Translating it yields CASSSRRHFQETQYF.

The gene calls are TRBV2 and TRBJ1-5; no definite D call. Looked up from germline, CDR1 is SNHLY and CDR2 is FYNNEI. The CDR3 loop spans 18 amino acids. V lost 1 base and J 0 bases, leaving 16 bases between the germline ends. Written as DNA, the CDR3 is TGTGCCAGCAGTGAAGGCAGACTTGAAAACTATAGCAATCAGCCCCAGCATTTT. It yields the protein CASSEGRLENYSNQPQHF.

A single count supports this clone. The chain employs TRBV7-9 and TRBJ1-3; D is uncertain. The CDR3 has 14 residues. CDR1 and CDR2 from the germline V gene are SEHNR and FQNEAQ (reference sequence). V was clipped by 4 bases and J by 2 bases, with 9 bases between them. CDR3 DNA sequence: TGTGCCAGCAGCTCCGGGGATGCTGGAAACACCATATATTTT. It specifies CASSSGDAGNTIYF.

This clone has only one observation. The V call is TRBV24-1, the J call TRBJ1-1, with D maybe TRBD1 (5 bases). From germline, CDR1 is KGHDR and CDR2 SFDVKD. Trimming shortened V by 11 bases and J by 3 bases, and 18 bases separated the two germline ends. This CDR3 is built from 14 residues. The chain's CDR3 is CASSPGGVDTEAFF. CDR3 nucleotide sequence: TGTGCCAGTAGTCCGGGGGGTGTCGACACTGAAGCTTTCTTT.

The genes are TRBV7-6 and TRBJ2-1; a weak D match, TRBD2 (5 bases). V lost 6 bases and J 0 bases, leaving 15 bases between the germline ends. The germline gives CDR1 SGHVS, CDR2 FNYEAQ. The CDR3 sequence is 16 residues long. In DNA, the CDR3 is TGTGCCAGCAGTCAGCCAGGACTGAGCTCCTACAATGAGCAGTTCTTC. This gives the protein CASSQPGLSSYNEQFF.

The V and J genes are TRBV18 and TRBJ2-2; weak D call: TRBD1 (6 bases). This CDR3 has 16 amino acids. Germline-derived CDR1 and CDR2 are KGHSH and LQKENI. Trimming took 5 bases from V and 0 from J, leaving 13 bases between them. CDR3 in amino acids: CASSFYTGTNTGELFF. DNA for the CDR3: TGTGCCAGCTCATTTTATACAGGGACGAACACCGGGGAGCTGTTTTTT.

V and J are TRBV24-1 and TRBJ1-4, with 9 bases matching TRBD1. From germline, CDR1 is KGHDR and CDR2 SFDVKD. The junction had 8 bases not matched to a gene; V was cut back by 1 base and J by 6 bases. The length of the CDR3 is 17 residues. In nucleotides, the CDR3 is TGTGCCACCAGTGATTTAGGGCGACAGGGGGGGGATGAAAAACTGTTTTTT. This gives the protein CATSDLGRQGGDEKLFF.

The chain carries TRBV11-3 and TRBJ1-3; 8 positions agree with TRBD1. Germline V CDR1 and CDR2: SGHNT, YENEEA. The trim removed 10 bases at V and 0 bases at J, leaving 11 bases unmatched. The CDR3 is made up of 16 amino acids. The CDR3 is CATAQGQGLSGNTIYF. The CDR3 DNA sequence: TGTGCCACCGCCCAAGGACAGGGCCTCTCTGGAAACACCATATATTTT.

The chain recombines TRBV5-6 with TRBJ1-1, with 9 bases aligning to TRBD1. V shed 4 bases, J shed 6 bases, and the junction held 1 base outside the gene matches. The CDR3 is 12 amino acids. Germline CDR1 and CDR2: SGHDT and YYEEEE. The CDR3 sequence is CASSGTGSEAFF. The CDR3 DNA sequence: TGTGCCAGCAGCGGGACAGGGTCTGAAGCTTTCTTT.

The chain couples TRBV30 to TRBJ2-1; 9 bases match TRBD1. The CDR3 loop spans 20 amino acids. Germline V gives CDR1 GTSNPN, CDR2 SVGIG (reference sequence). V lost 4 bases and J lost 0; bases outside the gene matches: 19. The DNA of the CDR3 is TGTGCCTGGACCGCGGGTTTGGGACAGGGCGAACGTTTCTCCTACAATGAGCAGTTCTTC. It specifies CAWTAGLGQGERFSYNEQFF.

CDR3 bases: TGCGCCAGTCGCCTATCGGGGGGACTAGCGGGAGGGTTGAGTGGGTCGGCCGGGGAGCTGTTTTTT. As protein: CASRLSGGLAGGLSGSAGELFF. The chain links TRBV4-1 to TRBJ2-2; TRBD2 matches 16 bases. Trimming cost V 9 bases and J 6 bases; bases outside gene matches: 25. This CDR3 is built from 22 residues. Germline values: CDR1 MGHRA, CDR2 YSYEKL.

The chain couples TRBV19 to TRBJ2-7, with a weak D call TRBD2 (6 bases). V lost 6 bases to trimming and J lost 4 bases, with 13 bases between them. Germline V CDR1 and CDR2: LNHDA, SQIVND (reference sequence). The CDR3 is 13 residues long. In nucleotides, the CDR3 is TGTGCCAGTAGAGGGGCGGGATGGTACGAGCAGTACTTC. Translated: CASRGAGWYEQYF. The complete variable domain, with remaining parts taken from reference TRBV19 and TRBJ2-7, reads DGGITQSPKYLFRKEGQNVTLSCEQNLNHDAMYWYRQDPGQGLRLIYYSQIVNDFQKGDIAEGYSVSREKKESFPLTVTSAQKNPTAFYLCASRGAGWYEQYFGPGTRLTVT.

The rearrangement uses TRBV4-2 and TRBJ2-3; TRBD2 aligns across 8 bases. The CDR3 is made up of 16 amino acids. Germline-derived CDR1 and CDR2 are LGHNA and YNFKEQ. J gave up 4 bases and V 3 bases, and 9 bases lay outside the gene matches. The CDR3: CASSQGLAGVPDTQYF. The CDR3 DNA sequence: TGTGCCAGCAGCCAGGGTCTAGCGGGTGTCCCAGATACGCAGTATTTT.